This record looks at one T cell receptor beta chain sequence and its context. The data were obtained in a study of OX40 agonist ivuxolimab in advanced cancers. The table came from immunoSEQ multiplex PCR; TCRdb's copy has only in-frame clones and leaves some out. Altogether approximately 90,000 clones are present, more than 75% being singletons, with the ten largest covering approximately 4.8%. V dropped 4 bases and J dropped 1; count of bases not matched to a gene: 5. Looked up from germline, CDR1 is SGDLS and CDR2 is YYNGEE. This CDR3 is 15 amino acids long. This TCR was sampled from an adult with an advanced solid tumor such as melanoma, head and neck, liver or kidney cancer. The sequenced sample was CD4+ or CD8+ T cells sorted from blood, obtained in a trial of the OX40 agonist ivuxolimab. The rearrangement joins TRBV9 to TRBJ2-7, with 10 bases that match TRBD2. The CDR3 DNA sequence: TGTGCCAGCAGCCCCCGGACTAGCGGTTCCTACGAGCAGTACTTC. The encoded protein is CASSPRTSGSYEQYF.